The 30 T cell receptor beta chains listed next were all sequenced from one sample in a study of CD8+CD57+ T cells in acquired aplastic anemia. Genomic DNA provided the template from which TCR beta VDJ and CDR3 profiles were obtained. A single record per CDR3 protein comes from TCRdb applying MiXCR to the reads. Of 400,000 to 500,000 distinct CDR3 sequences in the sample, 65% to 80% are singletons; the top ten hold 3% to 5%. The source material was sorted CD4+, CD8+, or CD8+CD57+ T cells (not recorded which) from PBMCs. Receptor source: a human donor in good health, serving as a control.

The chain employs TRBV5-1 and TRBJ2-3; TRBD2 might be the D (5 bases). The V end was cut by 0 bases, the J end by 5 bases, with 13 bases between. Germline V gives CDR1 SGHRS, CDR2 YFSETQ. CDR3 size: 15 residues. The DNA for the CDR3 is TGCGCCAGCAGCTTGGCTGGGGTGAGCGGAGATACGCAGTATTTT. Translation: CASSLAGVSGDTQYF. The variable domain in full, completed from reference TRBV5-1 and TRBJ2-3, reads KAGVTQTPRYLIKTRGQQVTLSCSPISGHRSVSWYQQTPGQGLQFLFEYFSETQRNKGNFPGRFSGRQFSNSRSEMNVSTLELGDSALYLCASSLAGVSGDTQYFGPGTRLTVL.

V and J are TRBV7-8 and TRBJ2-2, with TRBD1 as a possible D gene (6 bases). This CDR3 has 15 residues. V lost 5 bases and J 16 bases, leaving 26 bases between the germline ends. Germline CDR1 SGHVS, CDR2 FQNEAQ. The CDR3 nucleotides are TGTGCCAGCAGCGTAGACTACAGGGCCGGCGGCAATCAGTTTTTT. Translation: CASSVDYRAGGNQFF.

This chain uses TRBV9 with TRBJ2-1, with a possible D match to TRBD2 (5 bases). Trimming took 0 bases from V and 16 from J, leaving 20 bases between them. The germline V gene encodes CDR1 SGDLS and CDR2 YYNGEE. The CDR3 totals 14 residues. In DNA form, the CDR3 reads TGTGCCAGCAGCGTAGCTGAGGGATTCTCCGGAAACTTCTTC. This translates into CASSVAEGFSGNFF. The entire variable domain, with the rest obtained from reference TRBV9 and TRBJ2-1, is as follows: DSGVTQTPKHLITATGQRVTLRCSPRSGDLSVYWYQQSLDQGLQFLIQYYNGEERAKGNILERFSAQQFPDLHSELNLSSLELGDSALYFCASSVAEGFSGNFFGPGTRLTVL.

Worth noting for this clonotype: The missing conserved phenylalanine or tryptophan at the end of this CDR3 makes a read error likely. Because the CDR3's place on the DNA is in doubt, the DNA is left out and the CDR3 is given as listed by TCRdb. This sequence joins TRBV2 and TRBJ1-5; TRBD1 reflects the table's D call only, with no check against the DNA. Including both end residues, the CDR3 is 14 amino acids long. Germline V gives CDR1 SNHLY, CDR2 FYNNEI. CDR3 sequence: CASSSDTGARDTQY.

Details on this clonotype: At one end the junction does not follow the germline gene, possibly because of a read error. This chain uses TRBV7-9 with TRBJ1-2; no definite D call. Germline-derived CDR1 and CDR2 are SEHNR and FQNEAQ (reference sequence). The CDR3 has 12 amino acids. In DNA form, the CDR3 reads TGTGCCAGTAGCTTAGGCCAGGTTGGCTACACCTTC. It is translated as CASSLGQVGYTF.

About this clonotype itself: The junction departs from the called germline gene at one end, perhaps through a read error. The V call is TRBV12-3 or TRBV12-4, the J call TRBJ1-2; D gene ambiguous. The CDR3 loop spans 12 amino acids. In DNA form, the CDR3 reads TGTGCCAGCAGCTTAGGGAAGTATGGCTACACCTTC. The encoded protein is CASSLGKYGYTF.

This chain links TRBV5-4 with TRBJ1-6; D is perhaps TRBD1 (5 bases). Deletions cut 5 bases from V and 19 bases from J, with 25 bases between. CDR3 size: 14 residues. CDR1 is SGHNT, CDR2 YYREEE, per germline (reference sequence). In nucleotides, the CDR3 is TGTGCCAGCAGTCCAGCGGGGAGGGGCACAGATACGCACTTT. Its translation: CASSPAGRGTDTHF.

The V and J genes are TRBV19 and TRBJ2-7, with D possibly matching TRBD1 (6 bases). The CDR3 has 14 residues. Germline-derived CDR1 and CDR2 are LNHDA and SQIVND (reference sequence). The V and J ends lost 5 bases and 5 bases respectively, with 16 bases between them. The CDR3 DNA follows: TGTGCCAGTAGTTATTTGGACAGACCTAACGAGCAGTACTTC. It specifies CASSYLDRPNEQYF.

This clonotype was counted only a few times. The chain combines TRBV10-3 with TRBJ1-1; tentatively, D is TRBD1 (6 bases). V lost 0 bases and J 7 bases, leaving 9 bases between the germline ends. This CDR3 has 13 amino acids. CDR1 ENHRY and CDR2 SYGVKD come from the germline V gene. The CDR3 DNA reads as TGTGCCATCAGTGAGTCGGCAGGGGATGAAGCTTTCTTT. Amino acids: CAISESAGDEAFF.

CDR3 coding DNA: TGTGCCGGCGCAGCCTGGGGAGGGAGCAATCAGCCCCAGCATTTT. Translated, it gives CAGAAWGGSNQPQHF. The chain carries TRBV7-3 and TRBJ1-5; no clear D gene. The CDR3 sequence is 15 residues long. Deletions cut 11 bases from V and 1 base from J, with 18 bases between. In germline, CDR1 is SGHTA, CDR2 FQGTGA.

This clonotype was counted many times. The CDR3: CASSQTGRDSPLHF. The DNA of the CDR3 is TGTGCCAGCAGCCAGACAGGGCGAGATTCACCCCTCCACTTT. The chain couples TRBV4-2 to TRBJ1-6, with 7 nucleotides matching TRBD1. The CDR3 is 14 residues long. Per germline, CDR1 LGHNA and CDR2 YNFKEQ. J gave up 8 bases and V 3 bases, and 4 bases lay outside the gene matches.

In nucleotides, the CDR3 is TGTGCCAGCAGTCGGACAGGACCGCCTCTGGACACCCAGTACTTC. It translates to CASSRTGPPLDTQYF. The rearrangement uses TRBV6-4 and TRBJ2-5; 7 bases fit TRBD1. V lost 5 bases and J lost 8; bases outside the gene matches: 14. The CDR3 has 15 amino acids. Germline CDR1 is MRHNA and CDR2 is SNTAGT.

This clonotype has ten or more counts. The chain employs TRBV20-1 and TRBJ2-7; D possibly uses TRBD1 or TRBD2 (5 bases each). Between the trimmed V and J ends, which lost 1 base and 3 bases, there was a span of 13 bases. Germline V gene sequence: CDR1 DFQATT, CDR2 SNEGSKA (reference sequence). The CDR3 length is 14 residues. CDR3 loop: CSARAARDLYEQYF. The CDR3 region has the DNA TGCAGTGCTAGAGCTGCTAGGGACCTCTACGAGCAGTACTTC.

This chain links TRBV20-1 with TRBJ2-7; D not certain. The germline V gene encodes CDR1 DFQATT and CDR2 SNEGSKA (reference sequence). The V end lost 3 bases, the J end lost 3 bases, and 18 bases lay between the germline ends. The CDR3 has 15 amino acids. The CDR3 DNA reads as TGCAGTGCTAGGACTCGCGAAGGCAGATACTACGAGCAGTACTTC. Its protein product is CSARTREGRYYEQYF.

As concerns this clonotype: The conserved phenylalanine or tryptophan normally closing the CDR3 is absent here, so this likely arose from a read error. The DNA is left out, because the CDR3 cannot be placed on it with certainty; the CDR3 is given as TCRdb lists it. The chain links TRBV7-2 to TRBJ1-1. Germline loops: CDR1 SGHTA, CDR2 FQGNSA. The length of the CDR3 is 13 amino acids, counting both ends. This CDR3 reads CASSLLLAGEGDQ.

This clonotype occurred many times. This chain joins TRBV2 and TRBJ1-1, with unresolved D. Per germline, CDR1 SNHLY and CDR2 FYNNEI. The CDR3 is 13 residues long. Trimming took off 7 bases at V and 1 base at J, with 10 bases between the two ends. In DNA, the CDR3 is TGTGCCAGCATCGAGCAGGCGAACACTGAAGCTTTCTTT. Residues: CASIEQANTEAFF.

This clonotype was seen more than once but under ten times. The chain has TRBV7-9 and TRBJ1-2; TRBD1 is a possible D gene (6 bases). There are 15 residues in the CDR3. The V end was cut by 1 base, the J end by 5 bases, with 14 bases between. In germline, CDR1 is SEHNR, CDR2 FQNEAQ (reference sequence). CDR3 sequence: CASSLGFAGAYGYTF. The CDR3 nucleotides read TGTGCCAGCAGCTTAGGGTTTGCAGGGGCTTATGGCTACACCTTC.

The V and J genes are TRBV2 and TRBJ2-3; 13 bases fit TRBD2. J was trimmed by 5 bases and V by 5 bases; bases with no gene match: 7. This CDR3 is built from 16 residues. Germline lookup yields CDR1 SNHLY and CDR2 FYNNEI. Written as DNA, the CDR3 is TGTGCCAGCAGTACCGGGACTAGCGGGATTGTAGATACGCAGTATTTT. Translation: CASSTGTSGIVDTQYF.

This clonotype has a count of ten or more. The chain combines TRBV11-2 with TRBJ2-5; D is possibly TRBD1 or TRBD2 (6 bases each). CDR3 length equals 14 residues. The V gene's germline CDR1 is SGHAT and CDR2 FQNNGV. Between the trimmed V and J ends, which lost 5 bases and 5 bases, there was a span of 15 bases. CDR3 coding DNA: TGTGCCAGCAGCGCACGGGGGCCCGGGGAGACCCAGTACTTC. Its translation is CASSARGPGETQYF.

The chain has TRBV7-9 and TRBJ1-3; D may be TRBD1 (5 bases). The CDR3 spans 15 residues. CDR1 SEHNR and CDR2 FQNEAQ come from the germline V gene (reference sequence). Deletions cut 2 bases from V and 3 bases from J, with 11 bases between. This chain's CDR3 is CASSLIQGLGNTIYF. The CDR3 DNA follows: TGTGCCAGCAGCTTAATTCAGGGCCTTGGAAACACCATATATTTT.

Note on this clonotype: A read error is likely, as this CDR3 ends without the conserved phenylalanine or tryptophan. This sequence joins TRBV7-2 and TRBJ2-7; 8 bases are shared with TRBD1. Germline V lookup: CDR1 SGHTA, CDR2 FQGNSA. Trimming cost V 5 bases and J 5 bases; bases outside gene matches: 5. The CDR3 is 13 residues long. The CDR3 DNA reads TGTGCCAGCAGCCACAGGGGGTTCGACGAGCAGTACTCC. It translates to CASSHRGFDEQYS.

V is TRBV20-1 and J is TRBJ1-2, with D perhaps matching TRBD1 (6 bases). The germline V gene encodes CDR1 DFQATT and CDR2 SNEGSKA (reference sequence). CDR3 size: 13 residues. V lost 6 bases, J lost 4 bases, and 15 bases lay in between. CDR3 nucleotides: TGCAGTGCCCGAACAGGGAGTATCTATGGCTACACCTTC. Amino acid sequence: CSARTGSIYGYTF.

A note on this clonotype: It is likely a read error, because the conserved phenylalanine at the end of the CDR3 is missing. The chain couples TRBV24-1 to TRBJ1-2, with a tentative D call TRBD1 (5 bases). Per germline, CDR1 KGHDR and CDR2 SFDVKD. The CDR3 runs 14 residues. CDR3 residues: CASSFGGPNYGYTL. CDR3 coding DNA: TGTGCCAGCAGTTTTGGGGGACCTAACTATGGCTACACCCTC.

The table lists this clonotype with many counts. CDR3 amino acids: CASSVTRWGNEKLFF. Written as DNA, the CDR3 is TGTGCCAGCAGCGTGACCCGCTGGGGTAATGAAAAACTGTTTTTT. The V and J genes are TRBV5-6 and TRBJ1-4, with unresolved D. V lost 4 bases, J lost 4 bases, and 14 bases lay in between. Germline assignment: CDR1 SGHDT and CDR2 YYEEEE. The CDR3 length is 15 residues.

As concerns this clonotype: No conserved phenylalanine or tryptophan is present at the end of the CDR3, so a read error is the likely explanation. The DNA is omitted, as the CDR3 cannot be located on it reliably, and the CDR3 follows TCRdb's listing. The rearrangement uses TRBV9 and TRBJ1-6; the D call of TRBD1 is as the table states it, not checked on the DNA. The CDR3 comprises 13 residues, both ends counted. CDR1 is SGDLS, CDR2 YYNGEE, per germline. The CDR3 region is CASSARVNTIFLV.

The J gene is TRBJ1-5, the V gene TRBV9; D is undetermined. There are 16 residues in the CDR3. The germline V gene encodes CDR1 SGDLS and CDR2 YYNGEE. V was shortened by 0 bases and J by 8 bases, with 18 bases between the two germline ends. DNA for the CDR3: TGTGCCAGCAGCGTAGATCCGCGCCACGCCTACGAGCCCCAGCATTTT. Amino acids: CASSVDPRHAYEPQHF. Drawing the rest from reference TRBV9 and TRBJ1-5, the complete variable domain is DSGVTQTPKHLITATGQRVTLRCSPRSGDLSVYWYQQSLDQGLQFLIQYYNGEERAKGNILERFSAQQFPDLHSELNLSSLELGDSALYFCASSVDPRHAYEPQHFGDGTRLSIL.

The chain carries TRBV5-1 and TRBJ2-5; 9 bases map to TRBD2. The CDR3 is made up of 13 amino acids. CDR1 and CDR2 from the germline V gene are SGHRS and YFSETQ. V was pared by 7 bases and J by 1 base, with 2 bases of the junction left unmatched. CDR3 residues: CASGGGGQETQYF. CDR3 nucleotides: TGCGCCAGCGGCGGGGGGGGCCAAGAGACCCAGTACTTC.

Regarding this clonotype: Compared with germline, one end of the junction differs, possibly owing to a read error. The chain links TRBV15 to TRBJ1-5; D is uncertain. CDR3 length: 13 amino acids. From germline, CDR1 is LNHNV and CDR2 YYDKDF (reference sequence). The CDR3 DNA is TGTGCCACCAGCTCAGACGAGAATCAGCGCCAGCATTTT. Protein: CATSSDENQRQHF.

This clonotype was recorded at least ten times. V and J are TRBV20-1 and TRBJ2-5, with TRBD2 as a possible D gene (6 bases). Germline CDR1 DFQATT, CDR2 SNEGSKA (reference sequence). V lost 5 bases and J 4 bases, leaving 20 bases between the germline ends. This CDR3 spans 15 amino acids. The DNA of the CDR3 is TGCAGTGCTCCCCGGGGTAGCGGTGAGTTAGAGACCCAGTACTTC. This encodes CSAPRGSGELETQYF.

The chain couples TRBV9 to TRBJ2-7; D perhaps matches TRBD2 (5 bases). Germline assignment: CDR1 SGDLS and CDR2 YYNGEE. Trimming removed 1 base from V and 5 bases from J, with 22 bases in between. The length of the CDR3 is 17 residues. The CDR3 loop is CASSVSATGSLPDEQYF. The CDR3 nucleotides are TGTGCCAGCAGCGTATCAGCAACGGGGAGCTTACCCGACGAGCAGTACTTC.